The rows below give T cell receptor beta chains drawn from one sample of a study of blood T cell repertoires in COVID-19. Repertoires were generated with immunoSEQ multiplex PCR, while TCRdb's copy carries only in-frame clones and drops some. The sample includes 150,000 to 200,000 clones, 81% of them seen just once. Sequencing was carried out using peripheral blood. The receptor source for this set is a woman aged 80 or older with COVID-19, enrolled during active disease. Each CDR3 is given with its conserved first and last residue. The D gene is left open where the match is weak. Some rows mark clone size as missing; the rest say once, few, many or name a class of expanded clone.

v_gene: TRBV7-2
abundance: -
d_gene: -
j_gene: TRBJ2-5
len: 13
CDR3aa: CASSFGGARTQYF
CDR3nt: TGTGCCAGCAGCTTTGGGGGGGCGCGGACCCAGTACTTC

v_gene: TRBV9
abundance: -
d_gene: TRBD2
j_gene: TRBJ2-1
len: 15
CDR3aa: CASSVGLAGLNEQFF
CDR3nt: TGTGCCAGCAGCGTAGGCCTAGCGGGACTCAATGAGCAGTTCTTC

v_gene: TRBV10-3
abundance: once
d_gene: TRBD1
j_gene: TRBJ1-2
len: 13
CDR3aa: CAIRGQGSYGYTF
CDR3nt: TGTGCCATCAGGGGACAGGGTAGCTATGGCTACACCTTC

v_gene: TRBV2
abundance: -
d_gene: -
j_gene: TRBJ2-1
len: 18
CDR3aa: CASSDRVGHLSSYNEQFF
CDR3nt: TGTGCCAGCAGTGACAGGGTGGGACACCTTAGCTCCTACAATGAGCAGTTCTTC

v_gene: TRBV6-2/TRBV6-3
abundance: once
d_gene: TRBD2
j_gene: TRBJ2-1
len: 17
CDR3aa: CASSPEGGLAGIYEQFF
CDR3nt: TGTGCCAGCAGCCCGGAGGGGGGACTAGCGGGTATATATGAGCAGTTCTTC

v_gene: TRBV11-1
abundance: -
d_gene: TRBD1
j_gene: TRBJ1-2
len: 15
CDR3aa: CASSPGQGANYGYTF
CDR3nt: TGTGCCAGCAGCCCTGGACAGGGGGCTAACTATGGCTACACCTTC

v_gene: TRBV9
abundance: -
d_gene: -
j_gene: TRBJ2-1
len: 15
CDR3aa: CASSVDTSLGNEQFF
CDR3nt: TGTGCCAGCAGCGTAGATACTAGTTTAGGTAATGAGCAGTTCTTC

v_gene: TRBV2
abundance: -
d_gene: TRBD1
j_gene: TRBJ2-2
len: 16
CDR3aa: CASNMAGTGTAGELFF
CDR3nt: TGTGCCAGCAACATGGCCGGGACAGGGACGGCCGGGGAGCTGTTTTTT

v_gene: TRBV18
abundance: few
d_gene: TRBD1
j_gene: TRBJ2-7
len: 14
CDR3aa: CASSTGTGPYEQYF
CDR3nt: TGTGCCAGCTCAACCGGGACAGGTCCCTACGAGCAGTACTTC

v_gene: TRBV28
abundance: -
d_gene: TRBD2
j_gene: TRBJ2-2
len: 16
CDR3aa: CASKTSGRANTGELFF
CDR3nt: TGTGCCAGCAAGACTAGCGGGAGGGCGAACACCGGGGAGCTGTTTTTT

v_gene: TRBV15
abundance: -
d_gene: TRBD1
j_gene: TRBJ1-2
len: 13
CDR3aa: CATSRRQGARSTF
CDR3nt: TGTGCCACCAGCAGGCGACAGGGGGCGAGGTCCACCTTC

v_gene: TRBV7-2
abundance: -
d_gene: -
j_gene: TRBJ1-5
len: 13
CDR3aa: CASQGGHNQPQHF
CDR3nt: TGTGCCAGCCAGGGAGGGCACAATCAGCCCCAGCATTTT

v_gene: TRBV28
abundance: -
d_gene: -
j_gene: TRBJ1-1
len: 13
CDR3aa: CASSFEWATEAFF
CDR3nt: TGTGCCAGCAGTTTCGAGTGGGCCACTGAAGCTTTCTTT

v_gene: TRBV7-6
abundance: once
d_gene: -
j_gene: TRBJ1-2
len: 14
CDR3aa: CASSLGTTSYGYTF
CDR3nt: TGTGCCAGCAGCTTGGGGACTACCAGCTATGGCTACACCTTC

v_gene: TRBV18
abundance: -
d_gene: TRBD1
j_gene: TRBJ1-1
len: 15
CDR3aa: CASSFRTGADTEAFF
CDR3nt: TGTGCCAGCTCATTCAGGACAGGGGCCGACACTGAAGCTTTCTTT

v_gene: TRBV5-6
abundance: -
d_gene: -
j_gene: TRBJ1-6
len: 14
CDR3aa: CASSLTRVGSPLHF
CDR3nt: TGTGCCAGCAGCTTGACGAGGGTAGGATCACCCCTCCACTTT

v_gene: TRBV29-1
abundance: once
d_gene: TRBD1
j_gene: TRBJ1-1
len: 15
CDR3aa: CSVEGSGGAYTEAFF
CDR3nt: TGCAGCGTTGAAGGGTCAGGGGGCGCGTACACTGAAGCTTTCTTT

v_gene: TRBV7-9
abundance: -
d_gene: TRBD1
j_gene: TRBJ2-3
len: 15
CDR3aa: CASSYDRGSTDTQYF
CDR3nt: TGTGCCAGCAGCTACGACAGGGGATCGACAGATACGCAGTATTTT

v_gene: TRBV6-5
abundance: once
d_gene: -
j_gene: TRBJ1-2
len: 14
CDR3aa: CASSPNRDNYGYTF
CDR3nt: TGTGCCAGCAGTCCTAACAGGGACAACTATGGCTACACCTTC

v_gene: TRBV2
abundance: -
d_gene: -
j_gene: TRBJ2-1
len: 14
CDR3aa: CASSPGGRGNEQFF
CDR3nt: TGTGCCAGCAGTCCGGGGGGCCGGGGCAATGAGCAGTTCTTC

v_gene: TRBV18
abundance: few
d_gene: -
j_gene: TRBJ2-5
len: 12
CDR3aa: CASSPQQETQYF
CDR3nt: TGTGCCAGCTCACCGCAGCAAGAGACCCAGTACTTC

v_gene: TRBV18
abundance: -
d_gene: -
j_gene: TRBJ2-3
len: 11
CDR3aa: CASSLRDTQYF
CDR3nt: TGTGCCAGCTCACTGCGAGATACGCAGTATTTT

v_gene: TRBV12-5
abundance: -
d_gene: TRBD2
j_gene: TRBJ2-3
len: 22
CDR3aa: CASGLGGPRLAGGPGGTDTQYF
CDR3nt: TGTGCTAGTGGTTTGGGAGGACCGCGACTAGCGGGAGGGCCCGGGGGCACAGATACGCAGTATTTT

v_gene: TRBV7-2
abundance: few
d_gene: TRBD1
j_gene: TRBJ2-7
len: 13
CDR3aa: CASSYGTGGEQYF
CDR3nt: TGTGCCAGCAGCTACGGGACAGGGGGTGAGCAGTACTTC

v_gene: TRBV7-8
abundance: -
d_gene: TRBD1
j_gene: TRBJ2-7
len: 15
CDR3aa: CASSLAHGQGNEQYF
CDR3nt: TGTGCCAGCAGCTTAGCGCACGGACAGGGGAACGAGCAGTACTTC

v_gene: TRBV5-1
abundance: -
d_gene: -
j_gene: TRBJ1-2
len: 15
CDR3aa: CASSLGATQGRGYTF
CDR3nt: TGCGCCAGCAGCCTCGGCGCGACACAGGGTAGGGGCTACACCTTC

v_gene: TRBV7-9
abundance: -
d_gene: TRBD2
j_gene: TRBJ2-3
len: 16
CDR3aa: CASSKKPAGVVDTQYF
CDR3nt: TGTGCCAGCAGTAAAAAGCCAGCGGGAGTGGTAGATACGCAGTATTTT

v_gene: TRBV5-7
abundance: few
d_gene: TRBD1
j_gene: TRBJ2-5
len: 18
CDR3aa: CASSSVKTGGDIEETQYF
CDR3nt: TGTGCCAGCAGCTCGGTTAAAACAGGGGGCGACATTGAAGAGACCCAGTACTTC

v_gene: TRBV27
abundance: -
d_gene: TRBD2
j_gene: TRBJ2-1
len: 13
CDR3aa: CASRTSGDNEQFF
CDR3nt: TGTGCCAGCAGGACTAGCGGAGACAATGAGCAGTTCTTC

v_gene: TRBV4-1
abundance: -
d_gene: TRBD1
j_gene: TRBJ1-4
len: 17
CDR3aa: CASSQTGQVYSNEKLFF
CDR3nt: TGCGCCAGCAGCCAAACGGGACAGGTTTACTCTAATGAAAAACTGTTTTTT

v_gene: TRBV28
abundance: -
d_gene: TRBD2
j_gene: TRBJ2-3
len: 15
CDR3aa: CASRRTSGRTDTQYF
CDR3nt: TGTGCCAGCAGGAGGACTAGCGGGCGCACAGATACGCAGTATTTT

v_gene: TRBV24-1
abundance: -
d_gene: -
j_gene: TRBJ2-4
len: 16
CDR3aa: CATSDSRGYGKNIQYF
CDR3nt: TGTGCCACCAGTGACTCGCGGGGCTACGGCAAAAACATTCAGTACTTC

v_gene: TRBV11-3
abundance: -
d_gene: TRBD2
j_gene: TRBJ2-1
len: 19
CDR3aa: CASSLARGGGAYSYNEQFF
CDR3nt: TGTGCCAGCAGCTTAGCGCGGGGCGGGGGTGCTTATTCCTACAATGAGCAGTTCTTC

v_gene: TRBV10-3
abundance: -
d_gene: -
j_gene: TRBJ2-7
len: 13
CDR3aa: CAISPYRVDEQYF
CDR3nt: TGTGCCATCAGTCCGTACAGGGTCGACGAGCAGTACTTC

v_gene: TRBV28
abundance: few
d_gene: TRBD1
j_gene: TRBJ2-6
len: 15
CDR3aa: CASSNRGSGANVLTF
CDR3nt: TGTGCCAGCAGTAACAGGGGCTCTGGGGCCAACGTCCTGACTTTC

v_gene: TRBV6-6
abundance: -
d_gene: -
j_gene: TRBJ1-4
len: 13
CDR3aa: CAVAGRSYEKLFF
CDR3nt: TGTGCCGTGGCTGGGCGATCCTATGAAAAACTGTTTTTT

v_gene: TRBV4-1
abundance: -
d_gene: TRBD2
j_gene: TRBJ2-3
len: 16
CDR3aa: CASSQATSGGIDTQYF
CDR3nt: TGCGCCAGCAGCCAAGCAACTAGCGGGGGTATAGATACGCAGTATTTT

v_gene: TRBV18
abundance: once
d_gene: -
j_gene: TRBJ1-3
len: 17
CDR3aa: CASSPRLQASSGNTIYF
CDR3nt: TGTGCCAGCTCACCACGCCTTCAGGCGTCCTCTGGAAACACCATATATTTT

v_gene: TRBV18
abundance: -
d_gene: TRBD1
j_gene: TRBJ2-7
len: 14
CDR3aa: CASSQGTGSYEQYF
CDR3nt: TGTGCCAGCTCACAAGGGACAGGGAGTTACGAGCAGTACTTC

v_gene: TRBV4-1
abundance: -
d_gene: -
j_gene: TRBJ2-5
len: 13
CDR3aa: CASSQWKRETQYF
CDR3nt: TGCGCCAGCAGCCAGTGGAAGCGGGAGACCCAGTACTTC

v_gene: TRBV27
abundance: -
d_gene: -
j_gene: TRBJ1-2
len: 12
CDR3aa: CASSAPGDGYTF
CDR3nt: TGTGCCAGCAGTGCCCCCGGGGATGGCTACACCTTC

v_gene: TRBV10-3
abundance: -
d_gene: -
j_gene: TRBJ1-4
len: 15
CDR3aa: CAISGVKGVNEKLFF
CDR3nt: TGTGCCATCAGTGGGGTAAAGGGGGTTAATGAAAAACTGTTTTTT

v_gene: TRBV7-9
abundance: -
d_gene: TRBD2
j_gene: TRBJ2-1
len: 13
CDR3aa: CASSLARAGGQFF
CDR3nt: TGTGCCAGCAGCTTAGCGAGGGCGGGAGGGCAGTTCTTC

v_gene: TRBV5-1
abundance: -
d_gene: -
j_gene: TRBJ1-3
len: 15
CDR3aa: CASSSSQSSGNTIYF
CDR3nt: TGCGCCAGCAGCTCATCACAGAGCTCTGGAAACACCATATATTTT

v_gene: TRBV28
abundance: -
d_gene: TRBD2
j_gene: TRBJ2-7
len: 15
CDR3aa: CASSYSGRTPYEQYF
CDR3nt: TGTGCCAGCAGTTATAGCGGGAGAACCCCCTACGAGCAGTACTTC

v_gene: TRBV2
abundance: -
d_gene: -
j_gene: TRBJ2-3
len: 17
CDR3aa: CASRTGGLAGGPDTQYF
CDR3nt: TGTGCCAGCAGGACAGGGGGCCTAGCGGGAGGCCCAGATACGCAGTATTTT

v_gene: TRBV6-5
abundance: -
d_gene: -
j_gene: TRBJ1-2
len: 12
CDR3aa: CASYSGNYGYTF
CDR3nt: TGTGCCAGTTATTCAGGGAACTATGGCTACACCTTC

v_gene: TRBV6-1
abundance: few
d_gene: TRBD1
j_gene: TRBJ2-7
len: 17
CDR3aa: CASSEPPGQGGFYEQYF
CDR3nt: TGTGCCAGCAGTGAACCCCCGGGACAGGGGGGTTTTTACGAGCAGTACTTC

v_gene: TRBV9
abundance: -
d_gene: TRBD1
j_gene: TRBJ1-5
len: 12
CDR3aa: CASGDSLGPQHF
CDR3nt: TGTGCCAGTGGGGACAGCCTAGGTCCCCAGCATTTT

v_gene: TRBV20-1
abundance: -
d_gene: TRBD2
j_gene: TRBJ2-3
len: 14
CDR3aa: CSASLAGAADTQYF
CDR3nt: TGCAGTGCTAGTTTAGCGGGGGCCGCAGATACGCAGTATTTT

v_gene: TRBV19
abundance: -
d_gene: TRBD1
j_gene: TRBJ2-1
len: 17
CDR3aa: CASSTHRGVVSYNEQFF
CDR3nt: TGTGCCAGTAGTACACACAGGGGGGTAGTCTCCTACAATGAGCAGTTCTTC

v_gene: TRBV5-1
abundance: few
d_gene: TRBD2
j_gene: TRBJ2-3
len: 16
CDR3aa: CASSLDGRERTDTQYF
CDR3nt: TGCGCCAGCAGCTTGGATGGGCGGGAGAGGACAGATACGCAGTATTTT

v_gene: TRBV5-1
abundance: once
d_gene: -
j_gene: TRBJ2-5
len: 14
CDR3aa: CASSLELDGETQYF
CDR3nt: TGCGCCAGCAGCTTGGAGCTAGATGGGGAGACCCAGTACTTC